The next 5 T cell receptor beta chains were all read from a single sample in a study of blood T cells in healthy people across ages. Primers used in a second PCR of roughly 7 to 12 cycles were a sample-barcoded 5' primer and a J-beta primer mix. TCRdb independently ran MiXCR on the 5' RACE reads; one entry per CDR3 protein. Here the sample spans about 1,500,000 distinct CDR3 sequences, roughly 28% being singletons. The sequenced sample was blood. These receptors all stem from a woman younger than 45 in good health.

The rearrangement joins TRBV2 to TRBJ1-1; D is ambiguous. V lost 4 bases and J 5 bases, leaving 14 bases between the germline ends. Germline V gene lookup returns CDR1 SNHLY and CDR2 FYNNEI. The CDR3 has 14 residues. The CDR3 reads CASSARVGRTEAFF. CDR3 DNA: TGTGCCAGCAGTGCACGGGTAGGGAGGACTGAAGCTTTCTTT.

This clonotype has just one count. V gene TRBV7-3 combines with J gene TRBJ2-1; 10 bases line up with TRBD2. Germline V gene sequence: CDR1 SGHTA, CDR2 FQGTGA. The CDR3 is 17 amino acids. V lost 1 base, J lost 1 base, and 4 bases stayed unmatched. The CDR3 protein is CASSLRPSGGSYNEQFF. The CDR3 nucleotides are TGTGCCAGCAGCTTAAGGCCTAGCGGGGGTTCCTACAATGAGCAGTTCTTC.

Notes on this clonotype: A read error may account for a junction end that differs from germline. The CDR3: CAGSLAQTYEQYF. The CDR3 DNA follows: TGTGCCGGCAGCTTAGCACAGACCTACGAGCAGTACTTC. This chain links TRBV7-9 with TRBJ2-7, with no clear D. Germline assignment: CDR1 SEHNR and CDR2 FQNEAQ (reference sequence). The CDR3 contains 13 residues.

This clonotype was observed many times. An end of the junction does not agree with germline; a read error may underlie this. The V call is TRBV7-2, the J call TRBJ2-1, with 8 nucleotides matching TRBD2. This CDR3 region has 14 residues. Looked up from germline, CDR1 is SGHTA and CDR2 is FQGNSA. CDR3 protein: CASSWGLAGNEQFF. CDR3 nucleotides: TGCGCCAGCAGCTGGGGCCTAGCGGGCAATGAGCAGTTCTTC.

V and J are TRBV19 and TRBJ1-5, with 7 bases lining up with TRBD1. The germline gives CDR1 LNHDA, CDR2 SQIVND (reference sequence). This CDR3 has 17 residues. V trimming: 9 bases; J trimming: 0 bases; junction bases outside the gene matches: 14. The CDR3 DNA sequence: TGTGCCAGCCGACCCGGGACAGCCATTTATAGCAATCAGCCCCAGCATTTT. Translated: CASRPGTAIYSNQPQHF.